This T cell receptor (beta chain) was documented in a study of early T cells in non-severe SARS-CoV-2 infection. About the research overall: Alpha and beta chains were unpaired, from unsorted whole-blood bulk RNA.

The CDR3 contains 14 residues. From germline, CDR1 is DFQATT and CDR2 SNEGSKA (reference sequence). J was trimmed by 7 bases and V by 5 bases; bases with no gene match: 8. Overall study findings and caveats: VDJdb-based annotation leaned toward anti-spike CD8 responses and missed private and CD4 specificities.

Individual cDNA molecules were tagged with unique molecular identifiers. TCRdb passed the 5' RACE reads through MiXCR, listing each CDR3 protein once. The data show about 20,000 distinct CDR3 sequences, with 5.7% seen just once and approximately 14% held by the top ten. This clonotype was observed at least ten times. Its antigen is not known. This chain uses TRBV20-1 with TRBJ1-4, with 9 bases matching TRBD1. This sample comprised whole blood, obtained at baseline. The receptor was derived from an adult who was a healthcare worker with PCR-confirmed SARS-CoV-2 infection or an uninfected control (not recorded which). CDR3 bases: TGCAGTGCTCCGGACAGGGGTGAAAGTGAAAAACTGTTTTTT. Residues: CSAPDRGESEKLFF.